This T cell receptor (beta chain) is from a study of cytomegalovirus exposure and HLA in healthy donors. V was shortened by 5 bases and J by 3 bases, with 13 bases between the two germline ends. This CDR3 spans 14 amino acids. CDR1 and CDR2 (germline): GTSNPN, SVGIG (reference sequence). About this clone: Antigen specificity is unknown.

PCR involved 60 Vbeta and 13 Jbeta primers. Sequencing was performed with immunoSEQ multiplex PCR; in TCRdb, only in-frame clones are kept and a portion is missing. The sample has 100,000 to 150,000 clones, about 78% seen once. Findings and caveats of the study: Certain indistinguishable V segments, among them TRBV6-2 and TRBV6-3, were excluded. TCR beta V- and J-gene trimming, according to a later analysis, was linked to a missense DCLRE1C variant.

The receptor was isolated from a man in his thirties or forties in good health and CMV-seronegative. The chain carries TRBV30 and TRBJ2-2; TRBD1 might be the D (6 bases). The material sequenced was PBMCs. The CDR3 bases are TGTGCCTGGGCAACAGGGCTGGACACCGGGGAGCTGTTTTTT. This translates into CAWATGLDTGELFF. Full variable domain (remainder filled in from reference TRBV30 and TRBJ2-2): SQTIHQWPATLVQPVGSPLSLECTVEGTSNPNLYWYRQAAGRGLQLLFYSVGIGQISSEVPQNLSASRPQDRQFILSSKKLLLSDSGFYLCAWATGLDTGELFFGEGSRLTVL.